The following is a T cell receptor (beta chain) sequence with its context. The table lists this clonotype with a few counts. Its antigen is not yet known. No much larger clonotype is one base removed from it; base qualities were not supplied. The data originate from a study of T-cell reconstitution after alpha-beta-depleted transplantation in children (dated by TCRdb to the mid-2010s). As for the study more broadly: The study quantitatively tracked T-cell immune reconstitution after TCRalphabeta/CD19-depleted allogeneic hematopoietic cell transplantation in children using TCR repertoire profiling.

Preparation of the library involved PCR. The sequencer listed for this sample is Illumina HiSeq 2500. TCR libraries were prepared with molecular barcoding, using unique molecular identifiers to normalize TCRbeta repertoire quantification. Starting from the raw public reads, TCRdb applied fastp trimming at Q25, assembled clones with MiXCR and retained in-frame beta chains. Rows are unified per CDR3 protein, each entry keeping the most common DNA and genes. The sample table lists about a million distinct CDR3 sequences, about 31% of them with a count of one. The ten largest clonotypes hold roughly 30% of the sample. Broader findings and caveats from the paper: Over the following months the frequencies of hyperexpanded clones went down, and after one year T-cell counts and TCRbeta diversity were mostly credited to newly produced T cells. In some patients, high TCRbeta diversity at day 60 was attributed to recipient T cells and intrathymic progenitors that had survived conditioning. About two months after transplant, the apparently early recovery of alphabetaT-cell counts reportedly depended on just several hundred clones that had expanded rapidly and came from non-depleted graft cells.

The trim is 8 bases for V and 0 bases for J, with a gap of 11 bases between the germline ends. The CDR3, cysteine through phenylalanine, is 15 amino acids long. The DNA shown is the 45-base CDR3, in frame from base 1. The germline V gene encodes CDR1 LGHDT and CDR2 YNNKEL (reference sequence). Read against the paper, the sample's treatment or condition label means: allogeneic hematopoietic cell transplantation with graft depleted of TCRalphabeta T cells and CD19 B cells. TCRalphabeta/CD19-depleted allogeneic hematopoietic cell grafts were given to the transplant recipients, all of whom were children.

This sequence originates from a boy in the first two years of life who had a stem cell transplant for SCID, so the T cells may come from the graft donor. Recombination linked TRBV3-1 to TRBJ2-6; the D segment cannot be called with confidence. The sequenced sample was PBMCs, mostly from graft donor cells, obtained 360 days after TCRalphabeta/CD19-depleted stem cell transplant. The nucleotide sequence reads TGTGCCAGCGCCCAACGAACCTCTGGGGCCAACGTCCTGACTTTC. It translates as CASAQRTSGANVLTF.